The 12 T cell receptor beta chains listed next were all sequenced from one sample in a study of cytomegalovirus exposure and HLA in healthy donors. Both 60 Vbeta primers and 13 Jbeta primers went into the PCR. TCRdb's copy holds only in-frame clones and misses some; the assay was immunoSEQ multiplex PCR. This repertoire shows approximately 90,000 clones, around 74% found once; its top ten account for under 2.5%. Sequences were obtained from PBMCs. The receptor set was obtained from a boy younger than 18 in good health and CMV-seronegative.

The CDR3 is CASSQGLVYEQYF. CDR3 bases: TGTGCCAGCAGCCAAGGACTAGTCTACGAGCAGTACTTC. The chain recombines TRBV14 with TRBJ2-7, with D perhaps matching TRBD2 (6 bases). The length of the CDR3 is 13 residues. Germline assignment: CDR1 SGHDN and CDR2 FVKESK. V lost 1 base and J lost 3, with 7 bases in between.

This clone was observed once. The DNA of the CDR3 is TGTGCCAGCAGCCCCACTGGGACAGACTCAGAGACCCAGTACTTC. Translation gives CASSPTGTDSETQYF. The rearrangement links TRBV7-9 to TRBJ2-5; 7 bases map to TRBD1. Per germline, CDR1 SEHNR and CDR2 FQNEAQ (reference sequence). The junction had 10 bases not matched to a gene; V was cut back by 5 bases and J by 4 bases. This CDR3 contains 15 residues.

The rearrangement uses TRBV7-6 and TRBJ2-5; 7 bases match TRBD2. The V and J ends lost 4 bases and 2 bases, in that order; junction bases with no gene match: 4. CDR3 length equals 14 residues. Looked up from germline, CDR1 is SGHVS and CDR2 is FNYEAQ. The CDR3 DNA is TGTGCCAGCAGCTACCCCGGGGGGCAAGAGACCCAGTACTTC. It yields the protein CASSYPGGQETQYF.

The chain employs TRBV28 and TRBJ2-7; weak D call: TRBD2 (6 bases). This CDR3 is 14 amino acids long. The V gene's germline CDR1 is MDHEN and CDR2 SYDVKM. The V and J ends lost 7 bases and 1 base respectively, with 14 bases between them. The CDR3 loop is CASTSAGLSYEQYF. The CDR3 nucleotides are TGTGCCAGCACCTCCGCGGGGCTTTCCTACGAGCAGTACTTC.

The rearrangement uses TRBV5-6 and TRBJ1-1; weak D call: TRBD1 (5 bases). V lost 2 bases, J lost 8 bases, and 13 bases lay in between. Germline loops: CDR1 SGHDT, CDR2 YYEEEE. The CDR3 contains 13 residues. The CDR3 reads CASSFAGPLEAFF. The DNA for the CDR3 is TGTGCCAGCAGCTTTGCAGGGCCCCTGGAAGCTTTCTTT.

The gene calls are TRBV6-1 and TRBJ2-1, with 7 nucleotides matching TRBD1. V was clipped by 9 bases and J by 9 bases; unmatched bases: 8. Germline V lookup: CDR1 MNHNS, CDR2 SASEGT. The CDR3 runs to 12 residues. CDR3 sequence (DNA): TGTGCCAGTACCGAAGGGGGCTTTGAGCAGTTCTTC. Amino acid sequence: CASTEGGFEQFF.

The chain uses TRBV27 and TRBJ2-1; TRBD2 aligns across 10 bases. The J segment lost 4 bases and the V segment lost 11 bases, leaving 5 bases of the junction unmatched. This CDR3 contains 13 residues. Per the germline V gene, CDR1 is MNHEY and CDR2 is SMNVEV (reference sequence). CDR3 region: CAVGTSAYNEQFF. The CDR3 coding sequence is TGTGCCGTCGGGACTAGCGCATACAATGAGCAGTTCTTC.

CDR3 DNA sequence: TGTGCCAGCAGCCTTACCCCCCTCGGGGTCGACGAGCAGTACTTC. Translation gives CASSLTPLGVDEQYF. This chain connects TRBV7-3 to TRBJ2-7; a possible D gene is TRBD2 (5 bases). The CDR3 has 15 residues. Germline values: CDR1 SGHTA, CDR2 FQGTGA. The germline V and J ends were trimmed by 5 bases and 5 bases, with 19 bases remaining between them.

The chain links TRBV4-3 to TRBJ1-3; D remains ambiguous. Trimming stripped 1 base from V and 1 base from J, with 11 bases between. Germline assignment: CDR1 LGHNA and CDR2 YSLEER. The CDR3 totals 16 residues. CDR3 bases: TGCGCCAGCAGCCAAGTCCCGGTGCTATCTGGAAACACCATATATTTT. Translation gives CASSQVPVLSGNTIYF.

CDR3 DNA sequence: TGTGCCTGGAGTGTACTCGGGACAGCCCTTAACTATGGCTACACCTTC. It translates to CAWSVLGTALNYGYTF. The chain joins TRBV30 to TRBJ1-2, with 7 bases fitting TRBD1. The CDR3 sequence is 16 residues long. Germline lookup yields CDR1 GTSNPN and CDR2 SVGIG (reference sequence). With 0 bases clipped from V and 1 base from J, the junction kept 8 bases outside the gene matches.

This rearrangement joins TRBV9 to TRBJ2-7; 7 bases align to TRBD1. Germline V lookup: CDR1 SGDLS, CDR2 YYNGEE. The V and J ends lost 1 base and 5 bases, in that order; junction bases with no gene match: 6. The CDR3 contains 14 residues. In DNA form, the CDR3 reads TGTGCCAGCAGCGTAACAGGCAGGGGGAACGAGCAGTACTTC. It translates to CASSVTGRGNEQYF.

For the CDR3, the DNA is TGTGCCATCAGTGCAGGGGACAGCAATAGCAATCAGCCCCAGCATTTT. This translates into CAISAGDSNSNQPQHF. The chain links TRBV10-3 to TRBJ1-5, with TRBD1 matching over 7 bases. The germline V gene has CDR1 ENHRY and CDR2 SYGVKD. CDR3 length: 16 residues. Trimming removed 4 bases from V and 0 bases from J; junction bases left unmatched: 6.